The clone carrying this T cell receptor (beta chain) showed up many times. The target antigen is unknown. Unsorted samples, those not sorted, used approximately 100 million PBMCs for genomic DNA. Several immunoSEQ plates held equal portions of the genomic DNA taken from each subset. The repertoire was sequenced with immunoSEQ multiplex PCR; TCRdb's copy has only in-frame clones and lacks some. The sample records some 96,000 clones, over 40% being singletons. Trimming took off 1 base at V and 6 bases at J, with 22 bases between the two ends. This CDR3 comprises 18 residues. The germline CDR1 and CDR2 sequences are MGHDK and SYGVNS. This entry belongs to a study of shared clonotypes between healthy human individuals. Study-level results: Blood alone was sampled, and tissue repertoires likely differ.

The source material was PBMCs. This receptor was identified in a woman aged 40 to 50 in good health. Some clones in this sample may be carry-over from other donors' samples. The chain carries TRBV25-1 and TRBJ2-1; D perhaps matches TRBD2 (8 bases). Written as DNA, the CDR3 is TGTGCCAGCAGTGAATTGCGGGGGGATTGGGACAGTCGCAATGAGCAGTTCTTC. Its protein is CASSELRGDWDSRNEQFF.